The rows below give T cell receptor beta chains drawn from one sample of a study of Ad26.COV2.S vaccination and SARS-CoV-2 variants. Profiled with immunoSEQ multiplex PCR; TCRdb holds only in-frame clones, not every one. The table shows 350,000 to 450,000 clones, with 80% to 90% occurring only once. Sequenced here: peripheral blood, sampled in a trial of Ad26.COV2.S vaccine versus placebo. Every receptor here comes from a person between 18 and 65 years old who received the Ad26.COV2.S COVID-19 vaccine or a placebo. Each CDR3 is given with its conserved first and last residue. D genes are given only for firm matches. The size field is filled for only some rows; it gives once, few, many or a size class.

V gene	clone size	J gene	D gene	CDR3 protein	CDR3 DNA
TRBV7-9	few	TRBJ1-3	.	CASRGAAGNTIYF	TGTGCCAGTAGGGGGGCAGCTGGAAACACCATATATTTT
TRBV7-6	.	TRBJ2-7	.	CASSLTKVSLYEQYF	TGTGCCAGCAGCTTAACCAAGGTGAGCCTCTACGAGCAGTACTTC
TRBV20-1	.	TRBJ2-1	.	CSASGGTGYNEQFF	TGCAGTGCTAGTGGGGGAACTGGCTACAATGAGCAGTTCTTC
TRBV5-5	.	TRBJ2-7	.	CASSYRAAYEQYF	TGTGCCAGCAGCTACAGGGCCGCCTACGAGCAGTACTTC
TRBV7-9	.	TRBJ2-5	TRBD2	CASSLGSRTSGGAPETQYF	TGTGCCAGCAGCTTAGGAAGCCGGACTAGCGGGGGGGCCCCAGAGACCCAGTACTTC
TRBV6-5	few	TRBJ1-4	.	CASSYSPGTGEKLFF	TGTGCCAGCAGTTACTCACCAGGGACTGGTGAAAAACTGTTTTTT
TRBV2	.	TRBJ2-5	TRBD2	CASSRPSGQETQYF	TGTGCCAGCAGCCGCCCTAGCGGCCAAGAGACCCAGTACTTC
TRBV6-4	.	TRBJ2-1	TRBD2	CASSDSNLLSGRSSYNEQFF	TGTGCCAGCAGTGACTCGAATCTTCTTAGCGGGAGGAGCTCCTACAATGAGCAGTTCTTC
TRBV30	few	TRBJ1-1	.	CACKLKAEAFF	TGTGCCTGCAAACTTAAGGCTGAAGCTTTCTTT
TRBV7-2	.	TRBJ1-1	.	CASSPVGSNTEAFF	TGTGCCAGCAGCCCAGTTGGATCGAACACTGAAGCTTTCTTT
TRBV5-5	once	TRBJ1-2	.	CASSLAASANYGYTF	TGTGCCAGCAGCTTGGCGGCCAGTGCTAACTATGGCTACACCTTC
TRBV30	.	TRBJ2-1	.	CAWKASSYNEQFF	TGTGCCTGGAAGGCGAGCTCCTACAATGAGCAGTTCTTC
TRBV7-9	once	TRBJ1-4	TRBD1	CASSDIRQGSEKLFF	TGTGCCAGCAGTGACATCCGACAGGGTTCTGAAAAACTGTTTTTT
TRBV4-3	.	TRBJ1-1	.	CASSPGLAATEAFF	TGCGCCAGCAGCCCGGGCCTAGCCGCGACTGAAGCTTTCTTT
TRBV9	.	TRBJ2-1	.	CASSPRQPTYNEQFF	TGTGCCAGCAGCCCCCGGCAGCCCACCTACAATGAGCAGTTCTTC
TRBV5-1	.	TRBJ2-5	.	CASRSEGAETQYF	TGCGCCAGCAGATCAGAAGGGGCAGAGACCCAGTACTTC
TRBV5-6	.	TRBJ2-1	.	CASSLEGINEQFF	TGTGCCAGCAGCTTGGAGGGGATCAATGAGCAGTTCTTC
TRBV7-8	.	TRBJ1-4	TRBD1	CASSNTGGMGEKLFF	TGTGCCAGCAGCAACACAGGGGGCATGGGTGAAAAACTGTTTTTT
TRBV15	.	TRBJ2-1	TRBD2	CATSREAGGTYNEQFF	TGTGCCACCAGCAGGGAGGCGGGAGGGACCTACAATGAGCAGTTCTTC
TRBV9	.	TRBJ2-1	TRBD2	CASSAYGLAGEDEQFF	TGTGCCAGCAGCGCATACGGACTAGCGGGAGAGGATGAGCAGTTCTTC
TRBV6-5	.	TRBJ2-7	TRBD1	CASGWDRGYEQYF	TGTGCCAGCGGATGGGACAGGGGATACGAGCAGTACTTC
TRBV28	.	TRBJ2-1	TRBD2	CASKGLAGVGRANEQFF	TGTGCCAGCAAAGGACTAGCGGGAGTAGGTCGGGCCAATGAGCAGTTCTTC
TRBV30	once	TRBJ2-1	.	CAWSVLFGSNSYNEQFF	TGTGCCTGGAGTGTTCTGTTTGGTTCTAACTCCTACAATGAGCAGTTCTTC
TRBV7-9	.	TRBJ2-1	.	CASSLRVNEQFF	TGTGCCAGCAGCTTGCGGGTCAATGAGCAGTTCTTC
TRBV5-6	once	TRBJ1-5	.	CASSLGSLGGNQPQHF	TGTGCCAGCAGCTTGGGGAGCCTCGGGGGCAATCAGCCCCAGCATTTT
TRBV7-2	.	TRBJ2-7	.	CASFRPPDLYEQYF	TGTGCCAGTTTTCGGCCCCCCGACCTCTACGAGCAGTACTTC
TRBV7-2	.	TRBJ2-4	TRBD2	CASSVAGGWAKNIQYF	TGTGCCAGCTCCGTAGCGGGAGGATGGGCCAAAAACATTCAGTACTTC
TRBV7-6	.	TRBJ2-7	.	CASSLRQETYEQYF	TGTGCCAGCAGCCTTAGACAGGAAACTTACGAGCAGTACTTC
TRBV27	.	TRBJ2-7	TRBD1	CASSARGLYEQYF	TGTGCCAGCTCAGCCAGGGGGCTCTACGAGCAGTACTTC
TRBV28	.	TRBJ2-7	TRBD2	CASSTTLTSAAPTYEQYF	TGTGCCAGCAGCACTACCCTTACTAGCGCAGCCCCCACGTACGAGCAGTACTTC
TRBV9	.	TRBJ1-1	.	CASSVDGDYTEAFF	TGTGCCAGCAGCGTAGACGGAGATTACACTGAAGCTTTCTTT
TRBV2	.	TRBJ1-4	.	CASTTTGLGKLFF	TGTGCCAGCACGACGACAGGACTGGGGAAACTGTTTTTT
TRBV4-1	.	TRBJ1-5	.	CASSQVERGQPQHF	TGCGCCAGCAGCCAAGTGGAGAGGGGTCAGCCCCAGCATTTT
TRBV6-2/TRBV6-3	.	TRBJ1-1	.	CASSKMRGIREATEAFF	TGTGCCAGCAGTAAGATGAGGGGGATTCGAGAGGCCACTGAAGCTTTCTTT
TRBV9	.	TRBJ1-1	.	CASSVGGDTEAFF	TGTGCCAGCAGCGTAGGCGGGGACACTGAAGCTTTCTTT
TRBV30	.	TRBJ2-5	.	CAWSRRGSQETQYF	TGTGCCTGGAGTAGAAGAGGGTCCCAAGAGACCCAGTACTTC
TRBV5-5	.	TRBJ1-1	.	CASSLIGTEAFF	TGTGCCAGCAGCTTGATTGGCACTGAAGCTTTCTTT
TRBV4-1	.	TRBJ1-6	.	CASSQVAGVNSPLHF	TGCGCCAGCAGCCAGGTTGCAGGGGTTAATTCACCCCTCCACTTT
TRBV6-5	.	TRBJ1-1	.	CASIARGGAETEAFF	TGTGCCAGCATCGCACGGGGGGGGGCTGAGACTGAAGCTTTCTTT
TRBV30	.	TRBJ1-2	TRBD1	CAWSGDRGLDYGYTF	TGTGCCTGGAGTGGGGACAGGGGGCTGGACTATGGCTACACCTTC
TRBV19	.	TRBJ1-1	TRBD1	CASQTGAEAFF	TGTGCCAGTCAAACAGGGGCTGAAGCTTTCTTT
TRBV5-1	few	TRBJ1-4	TRBD1	CASSGGQGSNEKLFF	TGCGCCAGCAGCGGCGGACAGGGGTCTAATGAAAAACTGTTTTTT